The T cell receptor (beta chain) described here comes from a study of blood T cell repertoires in COVID-19. Across the whole study: The origin of the acute and convalescent COVID-19 samples was the United States, Italy and Spain. PBMCs, B-cell-depleted T cells, or T cells provided the cDNA or gDNA that made up the material.

Clones were read by immunoSEQ multiplex PCR, and TCRdb kept only the in-frame ones, dropping some. The sample includes roughly 100,000 clones, roughly 82% of them seen just once. Germline loops: CDR1 MNHEY, CDR2 SVGEGT. The CDR3 has 15 residues. V shed 0 bases and J shed 6 bases, with 12 bases lying between them. This chain joins TRBV6-2 or TRBV6-3 and TRBJ2-1; possibly TRBD2 for D (5 bases). The sequence was collected from a human donor in a cohort sampled during active COVID-19. Sequencing used peripheral blood. The CDR3 reads CASSYSPSGLNEQFF. In DNA form, the CDR3 reads TGTGCCAGCAGTTACTCTCCCTCTGGACTCAATGAGCAGTTCTTC.